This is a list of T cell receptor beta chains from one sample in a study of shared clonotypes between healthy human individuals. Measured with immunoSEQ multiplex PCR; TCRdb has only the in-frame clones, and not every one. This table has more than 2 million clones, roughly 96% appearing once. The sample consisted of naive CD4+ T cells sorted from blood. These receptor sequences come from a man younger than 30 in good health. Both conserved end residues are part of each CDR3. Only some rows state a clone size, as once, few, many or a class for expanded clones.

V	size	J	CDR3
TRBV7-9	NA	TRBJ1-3	CASSTGLGNTIYF
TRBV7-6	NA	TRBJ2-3	CASSLGRTADTQYF
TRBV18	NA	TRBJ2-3	CASSPQTSLTDTQYF
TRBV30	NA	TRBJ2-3	CAWTPTNTDTQYF
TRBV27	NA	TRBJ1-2	CASSLKTGGGYTF
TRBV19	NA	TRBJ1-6	CASTPQGASYNSPLHF
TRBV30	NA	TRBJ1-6	CAWTLRGTDSPLHF
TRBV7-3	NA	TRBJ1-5	CASSPTRDQPQHF
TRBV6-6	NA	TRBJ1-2	CASSYLSSSGYTF
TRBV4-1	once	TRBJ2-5	CASSPGTLPWETQYF
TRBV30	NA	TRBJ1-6	CAWSPLLTGVNSPLHF
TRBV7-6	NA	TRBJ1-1	CASSLGSTEAFF
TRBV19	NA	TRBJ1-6	CASSIGGTPNSPLHF
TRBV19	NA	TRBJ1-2	CASSVPGTDYGYTF
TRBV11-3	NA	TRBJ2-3	CASSSQGPSTDTQYF
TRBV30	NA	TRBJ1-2	CAWSLKDGYTF
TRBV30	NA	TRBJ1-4	CAWSAPGEKREKLFF
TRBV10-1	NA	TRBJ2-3	CASKRDSRHF
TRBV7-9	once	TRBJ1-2	CASSARAGYGYTF
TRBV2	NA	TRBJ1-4	CASSDDRADEKLFF
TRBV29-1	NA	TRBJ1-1	CSVDGVQPNTEAFF
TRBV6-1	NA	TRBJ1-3	CASSVPSSPGSGNTIYF
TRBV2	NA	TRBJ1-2	CASSEDSGGSVGYTF
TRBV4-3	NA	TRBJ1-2	CASSPALGSNYGYTF
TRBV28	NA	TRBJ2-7	CASSSAGPYEQYF
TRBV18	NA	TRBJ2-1	CASSQIAGAYNEQFF
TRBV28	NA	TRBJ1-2	CASSFGQEYGYTF
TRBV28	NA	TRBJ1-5	CASSLGPHSNQPQHF
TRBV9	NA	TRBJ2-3	CASSVERGRADTQYF
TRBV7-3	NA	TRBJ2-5	CASSLAGGLETQYF
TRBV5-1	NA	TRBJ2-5	CASSFDREETQYF
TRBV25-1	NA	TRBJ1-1	CASTKAGTEAFF
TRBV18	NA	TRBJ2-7	CASSPGLAEFYEQYF
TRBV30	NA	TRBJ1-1	CARGRGGGTEAFF
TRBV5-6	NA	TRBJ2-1	CASSLFGTTVFNEQFF
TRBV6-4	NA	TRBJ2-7	CAKQRGGKEFNEQYF
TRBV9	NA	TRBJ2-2	CASSVRGGSVNTGELFF
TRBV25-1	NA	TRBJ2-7	CASSVAGTGGVYEQYF
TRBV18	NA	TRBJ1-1	CASSLPGTEAFF
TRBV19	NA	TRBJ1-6	CASSISDSPLHF
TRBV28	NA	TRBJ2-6	CASKPGGQGSFSGANVLTF
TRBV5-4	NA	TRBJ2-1	CASSLLGLAMSSSYNEQFF
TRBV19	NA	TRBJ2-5	CASSIGLAGSSETQYF
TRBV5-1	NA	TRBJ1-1	CASRPGTGSETHTEAFF
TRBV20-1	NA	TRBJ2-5	CSAGYSGQYF
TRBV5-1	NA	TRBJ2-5	CASSLERGQETQYF
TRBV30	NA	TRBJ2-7	CAWSVSHRSYEQYF
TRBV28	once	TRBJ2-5	CASSTPGSTKETQYF